The entry below gives a single T cell receptor (beta chain) sequence along with its context. Its binding antigen is unknown. Qualities for individual bases were not recorded, and no much larger clone is one base off. The CDR3 regions of human TCRbeta chains were analyzed by immunosequencing. In the authors' own workflow: Repertoire TCRs were matched against a reference library of SARS-CoV-2-specific TCRs generated with the MIRA antigen-specificity platform. Breadth was defined as the fraction of unique TCRs that were SARS-CoV-2-associated, and depth was defined as the fraction of total T cells that were SARS-CoV-2-associated. Using the MIRA data, every spike-specific TCR was mapped to the spike region that the TCR reacted to and assigned to either a CD4 or a CD8 class. Log10-transformed breadth and depth values were compared by one-way ANOVA with Sidak's multiple comparisons tests. Entries here come from immuneACCESS through TCRdb and include only in-frame sequences with V and J called. Some clones fail to appear in such tables; in the studies checked, an unresolved V gene covers under half of the shortfall, and the cause of the remainder is unknown. V and J calls and clone size come straight from that table; D and trimming were deduced from the DNA. The sample profile shows fewer than 110,000 clones; about nine tenths of them were found once. The ten largest make up 1% to 1.5% of the sample.

From the cysteine through the phenylalanine, the CDR3 covers 11 amino acids. The sequence is cut down to CDR3 DNA, 33 bases in frame from base 1. Trimming removed 3 bases from V and 6 bases from J, leaving 5 bases between the germline ends. Reading the label with the study, this specimen's time point is: baseline before first vaccination. Samples from vaccinated people were obtained from the UK trials COV001 and COV002, which included a single-blind randomized controlled phase 2/3 trial of AZD1222 (ChAdOx1 nCoV-19) in healthy adults. Trial participant PBMC samples were collected at day 0 and day 28 after the second dose for TCRbeta chain sequencing. This entry is derived from a study of T cell responses to AZD1222 COVID-19 vaccine (dated by TCRdb to about 2021). Regarding the complete study: Because spike-specific TCR depth and breadth did not differ between the two schedules, AZD1222 recipients who got a second dose at roughly 4 weeks were pooled with those who got a second dose at roughly 12 weeks. TCR sequencing was performed for 233 trial participants, of whom 200 to 210 were given two doses of AZD1222 and roughly 25 were given two doses of MenACWY control vaccine. Trial participants were enrolled by age into 18-55, 56-69 and 70-plus year subgroups, with roughly 160, 29 and 62 TCR-sequenced participants respectively.

What the study reported, not specific to this receptor: Conclusions about previously exposed vaccinees were limited because only a handful of AZD1222 recipients were SARS-CoV-2 seropositive at baseline. Epitopes outside the regions mutated in the B.1.351 and B.1.1.7 variants were reportedly recognized by nearly half of the unique spike-specific TCRs. Spike-specific TCR breadth and depth rose significantly after two AZD1222 doses compared with day 0 and with MenACWY recipients. Because no samples from the day 14 peak response were available, repertoires could be characterized only after the peak T cell response. The whole spike protein was spanned by vaccine-associated CD4 TCRs, and dominant responses were seen in regions 160-218 and 743-854. Most participants were white British and females outnumbered males, and the authors suggested that clonal diversity may have been underestimated. In the small 56-69-year group, the increase in depth fell short of significance, most likely because of low power.

The TCR sequence derives from an adult in good health. The V and J segments used are TRBV12-3 or TRBV12-4 and TRBJ1-1; the D gene assignment is ambiguous. This sample comprised peripheral blood, obtained on day 0 of AZD1222 vaccination. The CDR3 corresponds to CASSFSAEAFF. The nucleotides read TGTGCCAGCAGTTTTAGCGCTGAAGCTTTCTTT.